The next 27 T cell receptor beta chains were all read from a single sample in a study of T cell clonality in common variable immunodeficiency. Libraries were prepared by immunoSEQ multiplex PCR; TCRdb keeps only in-frame clonotypes and omits some of them. Found here are 35,000 to 50,000 clones, no singletons; the ten largest cover 0.6% to 0.8%. The sequenced material came from peripheral blood mononuclear cells. These receptors were taken from a person aged 18-70 years in good health.

In this sample, this clone turned up many times. The read stops 3 residues short of the end of the CDR3; the missing end is completed from the germline J gene. The J gene is TRBJ1-1, the V gene TRBV29-1; possibly TRBD1 for D (6 bases). This CDR3 has 12 residues. Germline V gene lookup returns CDR1 SQVTM and CDR2 ANQGSEA. The part of the CDR3 DNA that was read is TGCAGCGTCAACGGACAGAGAAGAGAA. Translating it yields CSVNGQRRE. The CDR3 in full is CSVNGQRREAFF. Combining the CDR3 with reference TRBV29-1 and TRBJ1-1 gives the whole variable domain SAVISQKPSRDICQRGTSLTIQCQVDSQVTMMFWYRQQPGQSLTLIATANQGSEATYESGFVIDKFPISRPNLTFSTLTVSNMSPEDSSIYLCSVNGQRREAFFGQGTRLTVV.

This clone was seen repeatedly, ten times or more. The read terminates 3 residues before the CDR3 end, so the remaining end is supplied by the germline J gene. The chain is built from TRBV20-1 and TRBJ1-6, with 7 bases lining up with TRBD1. Germline loops: CDR1 DFQATT, CDR2 SNEGSKA (reference sequence). This CDR3 comprises 13 residues. J lost 5 bases, V lost 5 bases, and 3 bases had no gene match. The sequenced CDR3 bases are TGCAGTGCTCGACAGGGAGATAATTCACCC. Protein sequence: CSARQGDNSP. The full CDR3 reads CSARQGDNSPLHF.

In its sample, this clone was seen many times. The sequence runs out 3 residues before the end of the CDR3; the remainder is reconstructed from the germline J gene. The chain recombines TRBV14 with TRBJ2-7, with a possible D match to TRBD1 (6 bases). The V end lost 2 bases, the J end lost 5 bases, and 16 bases lay between the germline ends. There are 15 residues in the CDR3. From germline, CDR1 is SGHDN and CDR2 FVKESK. The part of the CDR3 DNA that was read is TGTGCCAGCAGCCAAAGGTGGCAGGGGTACGACGAG. This translates into CASSQRWQGYDE. The full CDR3 is CASSQRWQGYDEQYF.

This clone was observed at least ten times. The read ends 3 residues shy of where the CDR3 ends; the end is completed using the germline J gene. The chain recombines TRBV10-2 with TRBJ1-1; 7 nucleotides agree with TRBD1. The trim removed 6 bases at V and 4 bases at J, leaving 8 bases unmatched. Per the germline V gene, CDR1 is WSHSY and CDR2 is SAAADI. There are 14 residues in the CDR3. CDR3 sequence reads: CASRAGTERTEAFF. The DNA read from the CDR3 is TGCGCCAGCAGAGCCGGGACAGAGCGCACTGAA.

This clone showed up many times. The read terminates 3 residues ahead of where the CDR3 ends, so the germline J gene completes it. The chain employs TRBV20-1 and TRBJ2-3; 9 bases fit TRBD2. The CDR3 spans 12 residues. CDR1 is DFQATT, CDR2 SNEGSKA, per germline (reference sequence). The CDR3 spells CSLAGGTDTQYF. The sequenced CDR3 bases are TGCAGCTTAGCGGGGGGCACAGATACG.

The table lists this clone with many counts. Sequencing ends 3 residues short of the CDR3 end; the germline J gene provides the rest. The rearrangement uses TRBV6-2 or TRBV6-3 and TRBJ2-5; TRBD2 aligns across 12 bases. CDR1 MNHEY and CDR2 SVGEGT come from the germline V gene. Unmatched junction bases numbered 13, after V lost 7 bases and J lost 7 bases. CDR3 length equals 16 residues. CDR3 DNA, as far as it was read: TGTGCCAGCACCACCGGGACTAGCGGGTTCAGGGGGACC. The encoded protein is CASTTGTSGFRGT. The entire CDR3 sequence reads CASTTGTSGFRGTQYF.

This clone was found many times. Read coverage stops 3 residues before the CDR3 terminus; the germline J gene supplies the remainder. The chain uses TRBV4-2 and TRBJ1-4, with 7 bases aligning to TRBD1. The CDR3 has 16 amino acids. Germline V gives CDR1 LGHNA, CDR2 YNFKEQ. Trimming at V came to 3 bases and at J to 7 bases, leaving 11 bases not matched to a gene. The part of the CDR3 DNA that was read is TGTGCCAGCAGCCACCCCGGGGAGGGGGCGAGTGAAAAA. This translates into CASSHPGEGASEK. The entire CDR3 reads CASSHPGEGASEKLFF.

This clone occurred many times. The CDR3 is cut off 3 residues early in the read; its end comes from the germline J gene. The chain combines TRBV7-3 with TRBJ2-1, with D perhaps TRBD2 (7 bases). Per germline, CDR1 SGHTA and CDR2 FQGTGA. Trimming took off 1 base at V and 7 bases at J, with 14 bases between the two ends. This CDR3 has 15 amino acids. CDR3 sequence: CASSLSGGGVNEQFF. Partial CDR3 DNA: TGTGCCAGCAGCTTAAGCGGAGGGGGGGTGAATGAG.

This clone was recorded at least ten times. The read terminates 3 residues ahead of where the CDR3 ends, so the germline J gene completes it. This rearrangement joins TRBV28 to TRBJ2-5; possibly TRBD1 for D (6 bases). V was trimmed by 2 bases and J by 3 bases, leaving 13 bases between them. Germline V lookup: CDR1 MDHEN, CDR2 SYDVKM. The length of the CDR3 is 15 residues. This chain's CDR3 is CASSLKLGQKETQYF. CDR3 DNA, as far as it was read: TGTGCCAGCAGTTTAAAATTAGGACAGAAAGAGACC.

At least ten counts were recorded for this clone. Read data end 3 residues before the CDR3 end; the end is taken from the germline J gene. V gene TRBV12-3 or TRBV12-4 combines with J gene TRBJ1-1; the D gene is possibly TRBD1 (6 bases). There are 14 residues in the CDR3. The V and J ends lost 3 bases and 4 bases respectively, with 12 bases between them. CDR3 DNA (partial): TGTGCCAGCAGTTTTCAGGGGCCTGGCACTGAA. Encoded protein: CASSFQGPGTE. The CDR3 in its entirety is CASSFQGPGTEAFF.

This clone appeared many times. Read sequence stops 3 residues before the CDR3 end, and the germline J gene provides the missing end. The gene calls are TRBV5-1 and TRBJ2-2; D is uncertain. V shed 1 base and J shed 6 bases, with 4 bases lying between them. This CDR3 has 12 amino acids. Germline lookup yields CDR1 SGHRS and CDR2 YFSETQ. Here the CDR3 reads CASSLRSGELFF. The covered CDR3 bases are TGCGCCAGCAGCTTGAGGTCCGGGGAG.

This clone was seen ten or more times. With the read ending 3 residues before the CDR3 end, the germline J gene is used to fill in that end. The chain has TRBV20-1 and TRBJ1-4; D possibly corresponds to TRBD1 (6 bases). CDR1 is DFQATT, CDR2 SNEGSKA, per germline (reference sequence). The germline V and J ends were trimmed by 6 bases and 10 bases, with 15 bases remaining between them. The CDR3 is 12 residues long. The DNA read from the CDR3 is TGCAGTGCCGAAGGAAGGGGGGGAAAA. Its protein is CSAEGRGGK. The complete CDR3 protein is CSAEGRGGKLFF.

This clone was picked up many times. The CDR3 end lies 3 residues beyond the end of the read and is filled in from the germline J gene. The chain recombines TRBV14 with TRBJ2-3; D possibly corresponds to TRBD1 (6 bases). The CDR3 has 15 amino acids. V was shortened by 5 bases and J by 7 bases, with 19 bases between the two germline ends. CDR1 and CDR2 (germline): SGHDN, FVKESK. CDR3 region: CASSFGTNTGNTQYF. The CDR3 DNA, read in part, is TGTGCCAGCAGCTTCGGGACAAACACAGGGAATACG.

This clone was recorded at least ten times. The CDR3 end lies 3 residues beyond the end of the read and is filled in from the germline J gene. The rearrangement links TRBV12-3 or TRBV12-4 to TRBJ1-1; 8 nucleotides agree with TRBD1. With 8 bases clipped from V and 1 base from J, the junction kept 3 bases outside the gene matches. This CDR3 contains 13 residues. The sequenced part of the CDR3 DNA is TGTGCCAGCGCCGGACAGGGGAACACTGAA. Translation gives CASAGQGNTE. The complete CDR3 sequence is CASAGQGNTEAFF.

This clone was seen many times. The read is 3 residues too short to cover the CDR3 end, so that end is filled in from the germline J gene. The chain recombines TRBV7-9 with TRBJ2-7, with D perhaps matching TRBD2 (6 bases). Germline-derived CDR1 and CDR2 are SEHNR and FQNEAQ (reference sequence). There are 12 residues in the CDR3. Trimming stripped 3 bases from V and 5 bases from J, with 8 bases between. The CDR3 protein is CASSFGEDEQYF. The sequenced part of the CDR3 DNA is TGTGCCAGCAGCTTCGGGGAGGACGAG.

This clone has at least ten counts. The missing CDR3 end, 3 residues past where the read stops, is filled in from the germline J gene. The gene calls are TRBV19 and TRBJ1-2, with D possibly matching TRBD1 (5 bases). From germline, CDR1 is LNHDA and CDR2 SQIVND (reference sequence). This CDR3 region has 12 residues. The CDR3 DNA, read in part, is TGTGCCAGTAGTATACAGGGCGGAGGC. Its protein is CASSIQGGG. The full CDR3 protein reads CASSIQGGGYTF.

This clone was observed at least ten times. Incomplete CDR3 DNA: TGTGCCATCAGTGAGTCTCAGAACACCGGGGAG. It specifies CAISESQNTGE. The full CDR3 sequence reads CAISESQNTGELFF. V gene TRBV10-3 combines with J gene TRBJ2-2; D gene uncertain. The read ends 3 residues early relative to the CDR3; the germline J gene fills the gap. Trimming shortened V by 0 bases and J by 1 base, and 3 bases separated the two germline ends. Germline CDR1 is ENHRY and CDR2 is SYGVKD. This CDR3 region has 14 residues.

This clone came up many times. The CDR3 is cut off 3 residues early in the read; its end comes from the germline J gene. V usage is TRBV24-1 and J usage is TRBJ2-1; 9 nucleotides match TRBD2. Germline CDR1 reads KGHDR; CDR2 reads SFDVKD. The CDR3 runs to 16 residues. V lost 0 bases to trimming and J lost 7 bases; unmatched junction nucleotides: 6. Here the CDR3 reads CATSDLGSGSKNEQFF. The sequenced part of the CDR3 DNA is TGTGCCACCAGTGATTTGGGTAGCGGGAGTAAGAATGAG.

There are many counts of this clone. The CDR3 is cut off 3 residues early in the read; its end comes from the germline J gene. J is TRBJ1-1 and V is TRBV7-9, with 9 positions matching TRBD1. Germline trimming cut 4 bases from V and 3 bases from J; bases unmatched to any gene: 6. Germline V gene data show CDR1 as SEHNR and CDR2 as FQNEAQ (reference sequence). The CDR3 sequence is 15 residues long. The CDR3: CASSSQGAGDTEAFF. The DNA read from the CDR3 is TGTGCCAGCAGCTCACAGGGGGCTGGGGACACTGAA.

This clone came up many times. Read sequence stops 3 residues before the CDR3 end, and the germline J gene provides the missing end. J is TRBJ2-1 and V is TRBV20-1; 12 positions match TRBD2. Per the germline V gene, CDR1 is DFQATT and CDR2 is SNEGSKA (reference sequence). V shed 4 bases, J shed 7 bases, and the junction held 5 bases outside the gene matches. This CDR3 region has 14 residues. CDR3 region: CSATSGGALNEQFF. The covered CDR3 bases are TGCAGTGCTACTAGCGGGGGGGCGTTGAATGAG.

This clone has at least ten counts. Coverage ceases 3 residues before the CDR3 finishes, and the germline J gene fills in the end. This chain joins TRBV19 and TRBJ2-1; D perhaps matches TRBD2 (5 bases). CDR1 and CDR2 (germline): LNHDA, SQIVND (reference sequence). V lost 2 bases to trimming and J lost 2 bases, with 13 bases between them. The CDR3 runs 16 residues. CDR3 DNA, as far as it was read: TGTGCCAGTAGTATACGATCGGGGAGTGCCTACAATGAG. Its protein is CASSIRSGSAYNE. The entire CDR3 protein reads CASSIRSGSAYNEQFF.

This clone was observed at least ten times. The CDR3 sequence is CASSRDFQETQYF. Partial CDR3 DNA: TGTGCCAGCAGCCGGGACTTCCAAGAGACC. The chain links TRBV2 to TRBJ2-5, with D possibly matching TRBD2 (6 bases). The observed sequence ends 3 residues before the CDR3 terminus, with the missing tail filled in from the germline J gene. In germline, CDR1 is SNHLY, CDR2 FYNNEI. Trimming removed 6 bases from V and 1 base from J, with 9 bases in between. The CDR3 consists of 13 residues.

This clone occurred many times. The DNA ends 3 residues before the CDR3 does, and the rest of the CDR3 is filled in from the germline J gene. The chain employs TRBV30 and TRBJ1-6, with TRBD1 identical over 8 bases. The CDR3 loop spans 16 amino acids. CDR1 is GTSNPN, CDR2 SVGIG, per germline (reference sequence). J lost 4 bases, V lost 1 base, and 6 bases had no gene match. The part of the CDR3 DNA that was read is TGTGCCTGGAGTGGGGACAGGAGAAATTATAATTCACCC. This encodes CAWSGDRRNYNSP. In full, the CDR3 is CAWSGDRRNYNSPLHF.

This clone was seen ten or more times. The read ends 3 residues shy of where the CDR3 ends; the end is completed using the germline J gene. The chain carries TRBV10-1 and TRBJ1-1, with 7 positions matching TRBD1. The CDR3 loop spans 15 amino acids. V gave up 5 bases and J gave up 2 bases; unmatched junction bases: 8. The germline CDR1 and CDR2 sequences are WNHNN and SYGVQD (reference sequence). The CDR3 reads CASSWDSTLNTEAFF. The sequenced CDR3 bases are TGCGCCAGCAGTTGGGACAGTACCTTAAACACTGAA.

This clone has at least ten counts. The read is 3 residues too short to cover the CDR3 end, so that end is filled in from the germline J gene. The rearrangement joins TRBV12-3 or TRBV12-4 to TRBJ2-3, with TRBD2 identical over 8 bases. The V and J ends lost 6 bases and 0 bases, in that order; junction bases with no gene match: 5. This CDR3 is 15 amino acids long. CDR3 DNA (partial): TGTGCCAGCAGCAGGACTAGCTCTAGCACAGATACG. It is translated as CASSRTSSSTDT. The complete CDR3 sequence is CASSRTSSSTDTQYF.

This clone was seen repeatedly, ten times or more. Coverage ceases 3 residues before the CDR3 finishes, and the germline J gene fills in the end. The gene calls are TRBV20-1 and TRBJ1-1; TRBD1 matches 7 bases. Germline V gives CDR1 DFQATT, CDR2 SNEGSKA (reference sequence). The CDR3 covers 12 residues. The junction had 5 bases not matched to a gene; V was cut back by 3 bases and J by 7 bases. CDR3 bases read: TGCAGTGCTAGCGGGACAGAAAATGAA. Encoded protein: CSASGTENE. The full CDR3 reads CSASGTENEAFF.

Many counts were recorded for this clone. With the read ending 3 residues before the CDR3 end, the germline J gene is used to fill in that end. V usage is TRBV15 and J usage is TRBJ1-3, with a weak D call TRBD1 (6 bases). V was trimmed by 4 bases and J by 2 bases, leaving 15 bases between them. This CDR3 spans 16 amino acids. Germline V CDR1 and CDR2: LNHNV, YYDKDF (reference sequence). The CDR3 reads CATSIRGGAPGNTIYF. The DNA read from the CDR3 is TGTGCCACCAGCATAAGGGGGGGCGCCCCTGGAAACACC. Supplemented by reference TRBV15 and TRBJ1-3, the full variable domain reads DAMVIQNPRYQVTQFGKPVTLSCSQTLNHNVMYWYQQKSSQAPKLLFHYYDKDFNNEADTPDNFQSRRPNTSFCFLDIRSPGLGDTAMYLCATSIRGGAPGNTIYFGEGSWLTVV.